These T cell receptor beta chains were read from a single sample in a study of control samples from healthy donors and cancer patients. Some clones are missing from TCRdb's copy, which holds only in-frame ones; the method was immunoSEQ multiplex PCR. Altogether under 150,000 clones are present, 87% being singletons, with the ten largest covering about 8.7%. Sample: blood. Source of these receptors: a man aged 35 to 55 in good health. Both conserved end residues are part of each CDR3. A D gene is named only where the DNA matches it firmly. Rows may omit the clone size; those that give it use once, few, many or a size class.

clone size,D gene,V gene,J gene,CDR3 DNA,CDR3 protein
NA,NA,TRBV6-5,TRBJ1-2,TGTGCCAGCCGGGGCCAGAACTATGGCTACACCTTC,CASRGQNYGYTF
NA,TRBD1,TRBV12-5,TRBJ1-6,TGTGCTAGTGGTTTGCTCCAGTGGGGATACAGGGGGCATTCACCCCTCCACTTT,CASGLLQWGYRGHSPLHF
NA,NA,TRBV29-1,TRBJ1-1,TGCAGCGTTGGGACCCCAAGCGGCACTGAAGCTTTCTTT,CSVGTPSGTEAFF
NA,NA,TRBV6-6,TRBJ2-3,TGTGCCAGCACTTACACAGATACGCAGTATTTT,CASTYTDTQYF
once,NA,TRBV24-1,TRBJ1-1,TGTGCCACCAGTGAAAAGGGTGAAGCTTTCTTT,CATSEKGEAFF
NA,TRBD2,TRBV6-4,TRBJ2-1,TGTGCCAGCAGTGGGACTAGCGGGTCGTACAATGAGCAGTTCTTC,CASSGTSGSYNEQFF
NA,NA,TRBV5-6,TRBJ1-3,TGTGCCAGCAGCTTGGACCCGACGAGCTCTGGAAACACCATATATTTT,CASSLDPTSSGNTIYF
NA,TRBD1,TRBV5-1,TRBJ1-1,TGCGCCAGCCGGATGGACAGGGGCCTCCAGAACACTGAAGCTTTCTTT,CASRMDRGLQNTEAFF
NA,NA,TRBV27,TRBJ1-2,TGTGCCAGCAGTCCCAACTCGGGGTATGGCTACACCTTC,CASSPNSGYGYTF
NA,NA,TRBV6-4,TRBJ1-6,TGTGCCAGCAGCGCATCTGGACGAAGTTCACCCCTCCACTTT,CASSASGRSSPLHF
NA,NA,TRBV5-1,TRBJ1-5,TGCGCCAGCAGCTTGGTAGGGGATCAGCCCCAGCATTTT,CASSLVGDQPQHF
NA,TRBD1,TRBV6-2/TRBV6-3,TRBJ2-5,TGTGCCAGCAGTTACTCCGGGACAGGGCAAGAGACCCAGTACTTC,CASSYSGTGQETQYF
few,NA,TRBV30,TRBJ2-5,TGTGCCAGTACGCACCAAGAGACCCAGTACTTC,CASTHQETQYF
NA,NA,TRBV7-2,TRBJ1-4,TGTGCCGGACTAAATAAAGAAAAACTGTTTTTT,CAGLNKEKLFF
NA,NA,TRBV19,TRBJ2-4,TGTGCCAGTAGATCGGACAGAAACATTCAGTACTTC,CASRSDRNIQYF
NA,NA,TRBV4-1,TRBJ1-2,TGCGCCAGCAGCCAATCGACAGTAAGGAACTATGGCTACACCTTC,CASSQSTVRNYGYTF
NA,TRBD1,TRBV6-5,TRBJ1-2,TGTGCCAGCAGGGACGGACAGGGGGCTAACTATGGCTACACCTTC,CASRDGQGANYGYTF
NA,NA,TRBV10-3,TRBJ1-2,TGTGCCATCAGTGAAAAAAATAACTATGGCTACACCTTC,CAISEKNNYGYTF
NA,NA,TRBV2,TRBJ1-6,TGTGCCAGCAGTGAAGGCTTAGGTTCACCCCTCCACTTT,CASSEGLGSPLHF
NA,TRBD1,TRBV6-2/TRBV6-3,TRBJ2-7,TGTGCCAGCAGTCGACAGGGGGCCCCCCAAATTGAGCAGTACTTC,CASSRQGAPQIEQYF
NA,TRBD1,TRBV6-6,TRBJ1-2,TGTGCCAGCAGTGGACAGGGGTTCTATGGCTACACCTTC,CASSGQGFYGYTF
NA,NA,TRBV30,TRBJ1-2,TGTGCCTGGAGTGTCGGCATCTATGGCTACACCTTC,CAWSVGIYGYTF
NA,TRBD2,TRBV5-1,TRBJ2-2,TGCGCCAGCAGCTCTAGCGGGGGGGCAGTCGGGGAGCTGTTTTTT,CASSSSGGAVGELFF
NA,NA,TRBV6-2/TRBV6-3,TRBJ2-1,TGTGCCAGCAGTATCCGGGGGACCCTTTACAATGAGCAGTTCTTC,CASSIRGTLYNEQFF
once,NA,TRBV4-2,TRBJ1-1,TGTGCCAGCAGCCAAGGGGGGTCTGAAGCTTTCTTT,CASSQGGSEAFF
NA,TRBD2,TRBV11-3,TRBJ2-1,TGTGCCAGCAGCTTAGACGGGGGGGGATACAATGAGCAGTTCTTC,CASSLDGGGYNEQFF
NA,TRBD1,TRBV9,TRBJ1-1,TGTGCCAGCAGCCCCCATGGACAGGCGGACAACACTGAAGCTTTCTTT,CASSPHGQADNTEAFF
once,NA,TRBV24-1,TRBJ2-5,TGTGCCACCAGTGATTTGCGGGGAGTTCAAGAGACCCAGTACTTC,CATSDLRGVQETQYF
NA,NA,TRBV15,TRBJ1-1,TGTGCCACCAGCAGAGATCTAGGGGACAAGGGCACTGAAGCTTTCTTT,CATSRDLGDKGTEAFF
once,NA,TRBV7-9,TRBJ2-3,TGTGCCAGCAGCCTGCCGACAGGTCCGATTTACACAGATACGCAGTATTTT,CASSLPTGPIYTDTQYF
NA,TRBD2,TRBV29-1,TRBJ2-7,TGCAGCGTTGTCCCTAGCGGCCCTACCTACGAGCAGTACTTC,CSVVPSGPTYEQYF
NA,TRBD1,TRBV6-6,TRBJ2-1,TGTGCCAGCAGTTACTCAGGACAGGGTGCCAATGAGCAGTTCTTC,CASSYSGQGANEQFF
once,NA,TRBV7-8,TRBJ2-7,TGTGCCAGCAGCGTAATGGGGGTGGGCGAGCAGTACTTC,CASSVMGVGEQYF
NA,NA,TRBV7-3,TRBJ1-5,TGTGCCAGCAGCTTATCCGGGGATAAGCCCCAGCATTTT,CASSLSGDKPQHF
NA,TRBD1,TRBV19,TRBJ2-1,TGTGCCAGTAGTATCACAGGGGGCGGGAAGGTTGAGCAGTTCTTC,CASSITGGGKVEQFF
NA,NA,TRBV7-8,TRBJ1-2,TGTGCCAGCAGAGGGACGTCCTATGGCTACACCTTC,CASRGTSYGYTF
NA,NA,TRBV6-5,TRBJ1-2,TGTGCCAGCAGTTCCGATTACCGATATGGCTACACCTTC,CASSSDYRYGYTF
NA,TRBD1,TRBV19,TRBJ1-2,TGTGCCAGTAGTACGGACAGGGGACTGGGCTATGGCTACACCTTC,CASSTDRGLGYGYTF
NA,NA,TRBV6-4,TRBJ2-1,TGTGCCAGCAGCCTAGAGGAATACAATGAGCAGTTCTTC,CASSLEEYNEQFF
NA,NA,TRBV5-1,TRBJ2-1,TGCGCCAGCAGCTTGGGCGCCCCGGGCGACCCCCTCCGATTCTTC,CASSLGAPGDPLRFF
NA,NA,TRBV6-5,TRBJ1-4,TGTGCCAGCAGTTTGGGAAAAGGTGAAAAACTGTTTTTT,CASSLGKGEKLFF
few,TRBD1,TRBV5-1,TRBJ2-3,TGCGCCAGCAGCGTGACAGGGCCCCTCACAGATACGCAGTATTTT,CASSVTGPLTDTQYF
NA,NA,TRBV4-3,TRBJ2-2,TGCGCCAGCAGCCAAGAGTACTCGGGAGCCGGGGAGCTGTTTTTT,CASSQEYSGAGELFF
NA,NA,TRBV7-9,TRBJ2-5,TGTGCCAGCAGCTTAGGGCTGGGGGCGCAGGGAGAGACCCAGTACTTC,CASSLGLGAQGETQYF
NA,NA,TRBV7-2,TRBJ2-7,TGTGCCAGCAGCTTTACCGGGACGGGAGCCTACGAGCAGTACTTC,CASSFTGTGAYEQYF
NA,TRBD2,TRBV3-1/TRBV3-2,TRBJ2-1,TGTGCCAGCAGCCGGACTAGCGGGGGGGTAGGGGAGCAGTTCTTC,CASSRTSGGVGEQFF